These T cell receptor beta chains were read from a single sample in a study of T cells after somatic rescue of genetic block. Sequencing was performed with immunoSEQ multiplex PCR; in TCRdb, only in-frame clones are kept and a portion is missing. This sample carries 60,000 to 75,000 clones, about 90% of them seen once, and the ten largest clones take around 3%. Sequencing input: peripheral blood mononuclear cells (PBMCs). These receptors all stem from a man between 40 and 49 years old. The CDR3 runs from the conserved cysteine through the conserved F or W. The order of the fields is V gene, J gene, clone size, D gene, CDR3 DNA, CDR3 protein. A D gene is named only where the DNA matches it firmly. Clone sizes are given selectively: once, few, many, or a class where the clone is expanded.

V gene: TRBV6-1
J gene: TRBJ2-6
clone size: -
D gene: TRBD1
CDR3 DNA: TGTGCCAGCAGGACAGGGGGTGGGGCCAACGTCCTGACTTTC
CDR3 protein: CASRTGGGANVLTF

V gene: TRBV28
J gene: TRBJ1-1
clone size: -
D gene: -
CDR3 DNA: TGTGCCAGCAGTTTACGCCTCACGGACGAATGGGCTGAAGCTTTCTTT
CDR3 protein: CASSLRLTDEWAEAFF

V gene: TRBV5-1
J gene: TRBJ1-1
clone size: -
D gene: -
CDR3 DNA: TGCGCCAGCACCATCCCGGGCGGGGGACCCAACACTGAAGCTTTCTTT
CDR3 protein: CASTIPGGGPNTEAFF

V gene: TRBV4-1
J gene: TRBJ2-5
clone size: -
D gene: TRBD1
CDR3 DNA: TGCGCCAGCAGCCAAGATGGGGGACAGGGTATCCAAGAGACCCAGTACTTC
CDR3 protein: CASSQDGGQGIQETQYF

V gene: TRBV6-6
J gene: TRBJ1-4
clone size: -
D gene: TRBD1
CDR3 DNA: TGTGCCAGCAGCCAGACAGGGACAACTAATGAAAAACTGTTTTTT
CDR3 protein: CASSQTGTTNEKLFF

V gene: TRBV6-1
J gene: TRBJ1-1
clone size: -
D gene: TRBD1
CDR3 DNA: TGTGCCACCTGGGGACAGGGATTACCCACTGAAGCTTTCTTT
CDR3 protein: CATWGQGLPTEAFF

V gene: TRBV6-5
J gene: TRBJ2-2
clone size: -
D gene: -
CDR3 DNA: TGTGCCAGCAGTTACTCGATACCAGCTCATCCCGGGGAGCTGTTTTTT
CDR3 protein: CASSYSIPAHPGELFF

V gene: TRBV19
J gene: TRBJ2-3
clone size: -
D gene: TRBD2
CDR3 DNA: TGTGCCAGTAGTACAGGGTTTCTAGCGGGAGGGATTCTGGGCACAGATACGCAGTATTTT
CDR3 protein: CASSTGFLAGGILGTDTQYF

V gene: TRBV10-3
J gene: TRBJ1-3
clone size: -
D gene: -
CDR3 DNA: TGTGCCATCAGTGGGGGCGGCTTCTCTGGAAACACCATATATTTT
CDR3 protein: CAISGGGFSGNTIYF

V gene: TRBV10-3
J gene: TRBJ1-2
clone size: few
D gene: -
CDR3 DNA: TGTGCCATCACCCCAGGGGATGGTGGCTACACCTTC
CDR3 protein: CAITPGDGGYTF

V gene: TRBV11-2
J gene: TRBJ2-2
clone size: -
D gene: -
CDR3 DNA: TGTGCCAGCAGCTCCCGGGACTTTGACCGGGAGCTGTTTTTT
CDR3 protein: CASSSRDFDRELFF

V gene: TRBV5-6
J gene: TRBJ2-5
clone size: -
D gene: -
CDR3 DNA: TGTGCCAGCAGGGGGGTAGCAGGGTACCAAGAGACCCAGTACTTC
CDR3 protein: CASRGVAGYQETQYF

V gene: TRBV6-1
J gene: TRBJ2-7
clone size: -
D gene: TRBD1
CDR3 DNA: TGTGCCACCGACCGGGACAGGGGCGAGCAGTACTTC
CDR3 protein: CATDRDRGEQYF

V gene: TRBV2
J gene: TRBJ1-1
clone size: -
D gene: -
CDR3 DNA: TGTGCCAGCAGTGCTCGACAAAGTAACACTGAAGCTTTCTTT
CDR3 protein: CASSARQSNTEAFF

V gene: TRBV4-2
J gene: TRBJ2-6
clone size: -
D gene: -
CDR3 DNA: TGTGCCAGCAGCCAAGACCCGGCGGATGGGGCCAACGTCCTGACTTTC
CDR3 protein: CASSQDPADGANVLTF

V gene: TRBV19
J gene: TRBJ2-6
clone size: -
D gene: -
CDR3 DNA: TGTGCCAGTAGTATAGCGAGCTCTGGGGCCAACGTCCTGACTTTC
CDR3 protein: CASSIASSGANVLTF

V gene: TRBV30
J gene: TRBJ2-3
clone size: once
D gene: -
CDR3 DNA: TGTGCCTGGAGTGGGGCAGGGGATCCAGATACGCAGTATTTT
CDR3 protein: CAWSGAGDPDTQYF

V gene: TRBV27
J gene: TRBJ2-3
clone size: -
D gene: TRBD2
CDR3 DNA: TGTGCCAGCACTCTAGCGGGGGCCTACACAGATACGCAGTATTTT
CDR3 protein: CASTLAGAYTDTQYF

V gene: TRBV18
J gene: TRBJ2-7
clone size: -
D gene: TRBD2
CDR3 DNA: TGTGCCAGCTCACTCAATCTAGCGGAACCCCCGGTCCACGAGCAGTACTTC
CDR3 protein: CASSLNLAEPPVHEQYF

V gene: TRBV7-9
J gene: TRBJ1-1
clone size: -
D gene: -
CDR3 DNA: TGTGCCAGCAGCCCTCACAGGGCTCCGGAAAACACTGAAGCTTTCTTT
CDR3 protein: CASSPHRAPENTEAFF

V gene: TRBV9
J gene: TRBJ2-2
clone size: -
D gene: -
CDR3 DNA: TGTGCCAGCAGCCTGATCCTAAACACCGGGGAGCTGTTTTTT
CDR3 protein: CASSLILNTGELFF

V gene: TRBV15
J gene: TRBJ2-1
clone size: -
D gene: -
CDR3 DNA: TGTGCCACCAGCAGATTACCGGGCCCCGAGTATGAGCAGTTCTTC
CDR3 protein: CATSRLPGPEYEQFF

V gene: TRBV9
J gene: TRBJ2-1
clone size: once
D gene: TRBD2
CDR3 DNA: TGTGCCAGCAGCGGAACTTCCGGGACTAGCGCGAGAAATGAGCAGTTCTTC
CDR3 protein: CASSGTSGTSARNEQFF

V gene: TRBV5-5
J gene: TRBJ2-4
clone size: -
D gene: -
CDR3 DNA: TGTGCCAGCAGCTGGAACTCAGGCAGTAGGAACATTCAGTACTTC
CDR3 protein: CASSWNSGSRNIQYF

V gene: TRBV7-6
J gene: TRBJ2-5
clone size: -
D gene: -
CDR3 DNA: TGTGCCAGCAGCCCGACAGGAGAGACCCAGTACTTC
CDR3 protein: CASSPTGETQYF

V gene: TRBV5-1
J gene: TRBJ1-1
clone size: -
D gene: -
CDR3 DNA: TGCGCCAGCAGCTTGTCGAGGAACACTGAAGCTTTCTTT
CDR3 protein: CASSLSRNTEAFF

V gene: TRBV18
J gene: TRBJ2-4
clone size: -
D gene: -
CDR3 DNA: TGTGCCAGCTCACCAAAAAACCTTAAAAACATTCAGTACTTC
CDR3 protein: CASSPKNLKNIQYF

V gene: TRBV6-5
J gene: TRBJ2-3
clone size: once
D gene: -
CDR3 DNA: TGTGCCAGCAGTTACTCTTTAGAACCAGATACGCAGTATTTT
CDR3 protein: CASSYSLEPDTQYF

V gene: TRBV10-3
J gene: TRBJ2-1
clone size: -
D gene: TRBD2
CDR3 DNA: TGTGCCATCAGCGACCTTCTGCAAAGGAGCGGGGGGCATGAGCAGTTCTTC
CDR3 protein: CAISDLLQRSGGHEQFF

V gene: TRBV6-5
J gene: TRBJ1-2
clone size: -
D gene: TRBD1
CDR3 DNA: TGTGCCAGCAGCCGGGGACAGGGTGGGGGCTACACCTTC
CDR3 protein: CASSRGQGGGYTF

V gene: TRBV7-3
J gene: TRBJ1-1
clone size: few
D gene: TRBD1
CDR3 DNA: TGTGCCAGCAGCCGATCCAGGGGGCCCAACACTGAAGCTTTCTTT
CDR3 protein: CASSRSRGPNTEAFF

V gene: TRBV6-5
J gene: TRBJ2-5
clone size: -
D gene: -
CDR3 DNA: TGTGCCAGCAGTGAAATCGGGTACCAAGAGACCCAGTACTTC
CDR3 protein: CASSEIGYQETQYF

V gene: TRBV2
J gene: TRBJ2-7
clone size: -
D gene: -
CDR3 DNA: TGTGCCAGCAGTGAGGGAGCGGCCGAGCAGTACTTC
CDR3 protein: CASSEGAAEQYF

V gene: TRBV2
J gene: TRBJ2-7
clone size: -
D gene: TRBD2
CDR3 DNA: TGTGCCAGCCGCCCGACTAGCGGGGGCTACGAGCAGTACTTC
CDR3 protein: CASRPTSGGYEQYF

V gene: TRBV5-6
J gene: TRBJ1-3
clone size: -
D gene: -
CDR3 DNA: TGTGCCAGCAGCTTGTTCGTCTCTGGAAACACCATATATTTT
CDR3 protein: CASSLFVSGNTIYF

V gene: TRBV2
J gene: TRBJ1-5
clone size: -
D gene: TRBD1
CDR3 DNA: TGTGCCAGCAGTGAATACAGGGGTCAGCCCCAGCATTTT
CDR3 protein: CASSEYRGQPQHF

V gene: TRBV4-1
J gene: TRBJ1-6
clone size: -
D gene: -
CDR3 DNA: TGCGCCAGCAGCCAGTCGACAGATAGTAATTCACCCCTCCACTTT
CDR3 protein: CASSQSTDSNSPLHF

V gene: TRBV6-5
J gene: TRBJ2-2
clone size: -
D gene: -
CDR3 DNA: TGTGCCAGCAGTTTCACCGAAGGCACCGGGGAGCTGTTTTTT
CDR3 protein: CASSFTEGTGELFF

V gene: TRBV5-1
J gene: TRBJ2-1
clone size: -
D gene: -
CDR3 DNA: TGCGCCAGCAGCTTGGCGGGGGAAGAAAGGAATGAGCAGTTCTTC
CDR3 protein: CASSLAGEERNEQFF

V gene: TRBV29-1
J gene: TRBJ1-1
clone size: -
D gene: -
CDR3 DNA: TGCAGCGTGGAACACACTGAAGCTTTCTTT
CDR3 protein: CSVEHTEAFF

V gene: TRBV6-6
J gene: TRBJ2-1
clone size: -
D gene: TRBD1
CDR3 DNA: TGTGCCAGCAGTTCGGTATCGGGACAGGGGGAAGGTAGGGAGTTCTTC
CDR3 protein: CASSSVSGQGEGREFF

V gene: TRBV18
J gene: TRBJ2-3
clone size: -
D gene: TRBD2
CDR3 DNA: TGTGCCAGCTCACCGATCGAGCGGGGGGGCACAGATACGCAGTATTTT
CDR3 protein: CASSPIERGGTDTQYF

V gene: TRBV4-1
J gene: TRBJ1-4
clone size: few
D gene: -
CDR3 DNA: TGCGCCAGCAGCCAATGGAGGAATGAAAAACTGTTTTTT
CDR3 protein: CASSQWRNEKLFF

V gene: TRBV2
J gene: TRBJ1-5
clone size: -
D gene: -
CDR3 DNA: TGTGCCAGCCGGGGTGATGGCCCATCGCCCCAGCATTTT
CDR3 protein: CASRGDGPSPQHF

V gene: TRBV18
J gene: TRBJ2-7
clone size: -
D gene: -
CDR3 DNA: TGTGCCAGCTCGCTGACAAGCAGGGGGGAGAACGAGCAGTACTTC
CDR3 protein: CASSLTSRGENEQYF

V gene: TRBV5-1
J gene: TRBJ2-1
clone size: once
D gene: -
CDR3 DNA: TGCGCCAGCAGGCCCCAGGGGAACTACAATGAGCAGTTCTTC
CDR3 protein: CASRPQGNYNEQFF

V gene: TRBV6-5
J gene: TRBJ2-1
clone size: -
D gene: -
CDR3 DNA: TGTGCCAGCAGTTACTCGAGAAGCGGCTACAATGAGCAGTTCTTC
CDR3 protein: CASSYSRSGYNEQFF

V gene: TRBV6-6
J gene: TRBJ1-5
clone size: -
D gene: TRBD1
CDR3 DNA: TGTGCCAGCAGCAGCGACAGGGACGGAGGAAATCAGCCCCAGCATTTT
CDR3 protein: CASSSDRDGGNQPQHF

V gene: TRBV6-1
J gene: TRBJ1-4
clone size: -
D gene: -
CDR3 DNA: TGTGCCAGCAGGAGTGGGCAGTATTCTGAAAAACTGTTTTTT
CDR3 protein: CASRSGQYSEKLFF

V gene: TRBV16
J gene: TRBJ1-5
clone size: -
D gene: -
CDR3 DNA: TGTGCCAGCAGCCAATTTCGGACAGATAGCAATCAGCCCCAGCATTTT
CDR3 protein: CASSQFRTDSNQPQHF

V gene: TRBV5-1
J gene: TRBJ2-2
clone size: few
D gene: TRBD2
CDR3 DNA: TGCGCCAGCAGCTTGTCCCGGGGGGGATTAACCGGGGAGCTGTTTTTT
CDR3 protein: CASSLSRGGLTGELFF

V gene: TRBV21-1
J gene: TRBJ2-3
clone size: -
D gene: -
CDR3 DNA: TGTGCCAGCAGCAAATCCCGGACAGGAATCACAGATACGCAGTATTTT
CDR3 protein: CASSKSRTGITDTQYF

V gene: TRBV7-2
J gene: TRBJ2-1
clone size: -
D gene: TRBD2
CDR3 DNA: TGTGCCAGCAGCTTAGTAGTGGGCGGGGGGGCTTATGAGCAGTTCTTC
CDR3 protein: CASSLVVGGGAYEQFF